Below, 30 T cell receptor beta chains from the same sample are listed, as sequenced in a study of blood T cell repertoires in COVID-19. The data were produced by immunoSEQ multiplex PCR, yet TCRdb's version contains in-frame clones alone and is incomplete. The profile covers 150,000 or so clones, with roughly 87% appearing a single time and about 8.4% taken by the ten largest. The sequenced material came from peripheral blood. The receptor set was obtained from a woman between 70 and 85 years old with acute or convalescent COVID-19.

DNA for the CDR3: TGTGCCATCAGTCAAACTATGGACAGGCTAGCCAAAAACATTCAGTACTTC. Protein product: CAISQTMDRLAKNIQYF. This rearrangement joins TRBV10-3 to TRBJ2-4; 7 bases line up with TRBD1. Germline lookup yields CDR1 ENHRY and CDR2 SYGVKD. The junction had 10 bases not matched to a gene; V was cut back by 5 bases and J by 0 bases. The CDR3 has 17 residues.

The J gene is TRBJ2-5, the V gene TRBV9, with 8 bases matching TRBD1. The CDR3 spans 16 residues. V shed 0 bases, J shed 5 bases, and the junction held 9 bases outside the gene matches. CDR1 and CDR2 (germline): SGDLS, YYNGEE. Here the CDR3 DNA reads TGTGCCAGCAGCGTAGACGGACCAGGGGGCAAGGAGACCCAGTACTTC. Translating it yields CASSVDGPGGKETQYF.

The chain combines TRBV3-1 (or the pseudogene TRBV3-2) with TRBJ1-1, with 7 positions matching TRBD1. Trimming at V came to 4 bases and at J to 3 bases, leaving 5 bases not matched to a gene. Looked up from germline, CDR1 is LGHDT and CDR2 is YNNKEL (reference sequence). The CDR3 totals 14 residues. CDR3 in DNA: TGTGCCAGCAGCCTCCGGGACAGCCACACTGAAGCTTTCTTT. Translated: CASSLRDSHTEAFF.

This sequence joins TRBV11-2 and TRBJ2-1; TRBD1 aligns across 9 bases. This CDR3 has 15 residues. Losses at the gene ends were 5 bases for V and 6 bases for J; bases not matched to a gene: 8. The germline V gene encodes CDR1 SGHAT and CDR2 FQNNGV. The CDR3 DNA reads as TGTGCCAGCAGCGCCAGGGACAGGGTCGTCAATGAGCAGTTCTTC. Residues: CASSARDRVVNEQFF.

This clone showed up just once. The chain's CDR3 is CASSYQGTYEQYF. DNA of the CDR3: TGTGCCAGCAGTTACCAGGGGACCTACGAGCAGTACTTC. The rearrangement uses TRBV6-5 and TRBJ2-7; possibly TRBD1 for D (6 bases). In germline, CDR1 is MNHEY, CDR2 SVGAGI. Deletions cut 2 bases from V and 2 bases from J, with 7 bases between. This CDR3 has 13 residues.

Worth noting for this clone: The junction departs from germline at one end; a sequencing error may be responsible. Other nucleotide sequences in the sample specify the same CDR3. This chain uses TRBV15 with TRBJ1-2; 7 bases match TRBD1. The CDR3 is 13 residues long. CDR1 is LNHNV and CDR2 is YYDKDF in the germline V gene (reference sequence). CDR3 loop: CATSRRQGYGYTF. The DNA of the CDR3 is TGCGCCACCAGCAGAAGACAGGGATATGGCTACACCTTC.

Of note for this clone: With a much larger clone just one base away, this may be a read error. The chain employs TRBV6-2 or TRBV6-3 and TRBJ2-7, with TRBD1 matching over 8 bases. Germline V lookup: CDR1 MNHEY, CDR2 SVGEGT. Trimming at V came to 5 bases and at J to 6 bases, leaving 3 bases not matched to a gene. The CDR3 runs to 12 residues. This chain's CDR3 is CASSRTGTEQYF. CDR3 sequence (DNA): TGTGCCAGCAGTCGGACAGGGACCGAGCAGTACTTC.

The V and J genes are TRBV18 and TRBJ1-2; D is perhaps TRBD1 (5 bases). Deletions cut 2 bases from V and 1 base from J, with 11 bases between. Germline V gene lookup returns CDR1 KGHSH and CDR2 LQKENI. This CDR3 contains 15 residues. CDR3 sequence reads: CASSPSQQGNYGYTF. The CDR3 bases are TGTGCCAGCTCACCATCACAGCAGGGTAACTATGGCTACACCTTC.

The chain couples TRBV5-1 to TRBJ1-2; TRBD1 matches 12 bases. With 0 bases clipped from V and 8 bases from J, the junction kept 11 bases outside the gene matches. Germline V lookup: CDR1 SGHRS, CDR2 YFSETQ. The CDR3 contains 17 residues. The CDR3 loop reads CASSLASPGQGAKGYTF. The CDR3, as DNA: TGCGCCAGCAGCTTGGCTTCTCCGGGACAGGGGGCGAAGGGCTACACCTTC. Using reference TRBV5-1 and TRBJ1-2 for the parts outside the CDR3, the full variable domain is KAGVTQTPRYLIKTRGQQVTLSCSPISGHRSVSWYQQTPGQGLQFLFEYFSETQRNKGNFPGRFSGRQFSNSRSEMNVSTLELGDSALYLCASSLASPGQGAKGYTFGSGTRLTVV.

The V gene is TRBV28, the J gene TRBJ2-7, with a tentative D call TRBD1 (5 bases). V was clipped by 3 bases and J by 6 bases, with 12 bases between them. Germline CDR1 is MDHEN and CDR2 is SYDVKM. This CDR3 has 13 amino acids. CDR3 in amino acids: CASSFRTFLEQYF. CDR3 DNA sequence: TGTGCCAGCAGTTTTCGGACATTCCTCGAGCAGTACTTC. The complete variable domain, with remaining parts taken from reference TRBV28 and TRBJ2-7, reads DVKVTQSSRYLVKRTGEKVFLECVQDMDHENMFWYRQDPGLGLRLIYFSYDVKMKEKGDIPEGYSVSREKKERFSLILESASTNQTSMYLCASSFRTFLEQYFGPGTRLTVT.

The chain joins TRBV29-1 to TRBJ2-1; no firm D call. This CDR3 spans 14 amino acids. The V gene's germline CDR1 is SQVTM and CDR2 ANQGSEA. Trimming took 6 bases from V and 7 from J, leaving 19 bases between them. The CDR3 DNA reads TGCAGCGTACTCGGGTCCTGGTTTAAAAATGAGCAGTTCTTC. Protein product: CSVLGSWFKNEQFF.

The chain combines TRBV6-2 or TRBV6-3 with TRBJ1-5, with TRBD1 as a possible D gene (5 bases). This CDR3 is 13 amino acids long. Trimming cost V 4 bases and J 4 bases, with 8 bases left between them. Germline V lookup: CDR1 MNHEY, CDR2 SVGEGT. The CDR3 region is CASSFRQNQPQHF. The CDR3 nucleotides are TGTGCCAGCAGTTTCCGACAGAATCAGCCCCAGCATTTT.

V is TRBV6-5 and J is TRBJ2-7, with 10 nucleotides matching TRBD1. The CDR3 length is 15 residues. After removal of 2 bases from V and 5 bases from J, the junction contained 6 bases not matched to a gene. The V gene's germline CDR1 is MNHEY and CDR2 SVGAGI. CDR3 residues: CASSYRGQGQHEQYF. For the CDR3, the DNA is TGTGCCAGCAGTTACAGGGGACAGGGGCAGCACGAGCAGTACTTC.

The rearrangement joins TRBV5-1 to TRBJ1-3, with a weak D call TRBD1 (6 bases). With 4 bases removed from V and 1 base from J, the gap between germline ends came to 12 bases. The CDR3 covers 15 residues. CDR1 and CDR2 (germline): SGHRS, YFSETQ. The CDR3 reads CASSRQGPSGNTIYF. The CDR3, as DNA: TGCGCCAGCAGCAGGCAGGGGCCTTCTGGAAACACCATATATTTT.

The chain uses TRBV9 and TRBJ2-2; the D gene is possibly TRBD1 (6 bases). V lost 0 bases and J lost 5, with 14 bases in between. The CDR3 has 16 amino acids. Germline loops: CDR1 SGDLS, CDR2 YYNGEE. CDR3 DNA sequence: TGTGCCAGCAGCGTAGACCGGACAGTAATAACCGGGGAGCTGTTTTTT. It yields the protein CASSVDRTVITGELFF.

The chain joins TRBV28 to TRBJ1-4; 8 nucleotides agree with TRBD1. With 5 bases clipped from V and 5 bases from J, the junction kept 4 bases outside the gene matches. The CDR3 is 14 residues long. Germline V CDR1 and CDR2: MDHEN, SYDVKM. The DNA of the CDR3 is TGTGCCAGCAGTCCAACAGGGGGAAATGAAAAACTGTTTTTT. This codes for CASSPTGGNEKLFF.

The chain couples TRBV5-1 to TRBJ2-7; TRBD1 agrees at 10 bases. The ends lost 4 bases at V and 7 bases at J; junction bases unmatched: 5. Germline-derived CDR1 and CDR2 are SGHRS and YFSETQ. This CDR3 is 13 amino acids long. CDR3 nucleotide sequence: TGCGCCAGCAGCACGGGACAGGGGTGGGAGCAGTACTTC. Translating gives CASSTGQGWEQYF. The full variable domain, rest sourced from reference TRBV5-1 and TRBJ2-7, is KAGVTQTPRYLIKTRGQQVTLSCSPISGHRSVSWYQQTPGQGLQFLFEYFSETQRNKGNFPGRFSGRQFSNSRSEMNVSTLELGDSALYLCASSTGQGWEQYFGPGTRLTVT.

V is TRBV7-2 and J is TRBJ1-2; 7 bases line up with TRBD1. The germline gives CDR1 SGHTA, CDR2 FQGNSA. After removal of 3 bases from V and 3 bases from J, the junction contained 1 base not matched to a gene. CDR3 length: 13 residues. The CDR3 DNA reads as TGTGCCAGCAGCTTCGACAGGGACTATGGCTACACCTTC. It yields the protein CASSFDRDYGYTF.

The CDR3 region has the DNA TGTGCCAGCGGTCGGGGGGATCGGGACAATGAGCAGTTCTTC. Protein product: CASGRGDRDNEQFF. The V call is TRBV28, the J call TRBJ2-1; the match to TRBD2 covers 7 bases. Trimming cost V 8 bases and J 5 bases; bases outside gene matches: 9. The CDR3 length is 14 residues. Germline V gene lookup returns CDR1 MDHEN and CDR2 SYDVKM.

The chain is built from TRBV5-6 and TRBJ1-2, with D possibly TRBD1 on 5 matching bases. Looked up from germline, CDR1 is SGHDT and CDR2 is YYEEEE. The CDR3 is 16 residues long. The V end lost 0 bases, the J end lost 8 bases, and 20 bases lay between the germline ends. CDR3 in amino acids: CASSLGGTPESRGYTF. The CDR3 DNA is TGTGCCAGCAGCTTGGGCGGGACTCCCGAAAGCCGGGGCTACACCTTC.

V gene TRBV19 combines with J gene TRBJ1-4; D possibly corresponds to TRBD1 (6 bases). Trimming took 0 bases from V and 6 from J, leaving 8 bases between them. The germline CDR1 and CDR2 sequences are LNHDA and SQIVND (reference sequence). There are 14 residues in the CDR3. CDR3 in DNA: TGTGCCAGTAGTATAGAGGGGGGGCATGAAAAACTGTTTTTT. It encodes CASSIEGGHEKLFF.

The V call is TRBV6-2 or TRBV6-3, the J call TRBJ2-5, with 10 bases identical to TRBD2. The CDR3 runs 16 residues. Germline V CDR1 and CDR2: MNHEY, SVGEGT. V shed 4 bases and J 0 bases; nucleotides not matched to a gene: 5. The CDR3 DNA sequence: TGTGCCAGCAGTTCCATACTAGCGGGAAACCAAGAGACCCAGTACTTC. Protein product: CASSSILAGNQETQYF.

This rearrangement joins TRBV18 to TRBJ1-2; 9 bases agree with TRBD1. This CDR3 has 14 residues. Germline V gives CDR1 KGHSH, CDR2 LQKENI. V was pared by 2 bases and J by 3 bases, with 1 base of the junction left unmatched. The DNA for the CDR3 is TGTGCCAGCTCACCAGGGACAGGGCACTATGGCTACACCTTC. Translation: CASSPGTGHYGYTF.

This clone was observed once. The chain links TRBV5-1 to TRBJ2-1; 10 nucleotides line up with TRBD2. CDR3 length: 15 residues. Germline V gene lookup returns CDR1 SGHRS and CDR2 YFSETQ. The trim removed 3 bases at V and 3 bases at J, leaving 3 bases unmatched. CDR3 sequence reads: CASSWTSGLYNEQFF. Written as DNA, the CDR3 is TGCGCCAGCAGCTGGACTAGCGGACTCTACAATGAGCAGTTCTTC.

The chain carries TRBV11-2 and TRBJ2-1; TRBD2 aligns across 10 bases. Trimming at V came to 3 bases and at J to 4 bases, leaving 6 bases not matched to a gene. Germline V gene lookup returns CDR1 SGHAT and CDR2 FQNNGV. This CDR3 is 16 amino acids long. In DNA, the CDR3 is TGTGCCAGCAGCTTCCCGGGACTAGCGATATACAATGAGCAGTTCTTC. It encodes CASSFPGLAIYNEQFF.

CDR3 protein: CASSPGERYEQYF. CDR3 coding DNA: TGTGCCAGTAGTCCAGGGGAGCGGTACGAGCAGTACTTC. This chain joins TRBV19 and TRBJ2-7, with D perhaps matching TRBD1 (6 bases). The CDR3 totals 13 residues. Per the germline V gene, CDR1 is LNHDA and CDR2 is SQIVND (reference sequence). V lost 5 bases, J lost 4 bases, and 12 bases lay in between.

CDR3 DNA: TGCAGTGCTAGTCTTCAGTCAAATGGCTACACCTTC. It specifies CSASLQSNGYTF. The chain couples TRBV20-1 to TRBJ1-2, with D hard to call. The germline V and J ends were trimmed by 3 bases and 6 bases, with 11 bases remaining between them. CDR1 is DFQATT, CDR2 SNEGSKA, per germline (reference sequence). The CDR3 extends over 12 amino acids.

The chain has TRBV25-1 and TRBJ2-2; the D is unclear. Germline V gene sequence: CDR1 MGHDK, CDR2 SYGVNS. CDR3 length: 13 amino acids. Trimming removed 8 bases from V and 5 bases from J, with 12 bases in between. The CDR3 is CASSLGGTGELFF. DNA of the CDR3: TGTGCCAGCTCCCTAGGTGGAACCGGGGAGCTGTTTTTT.

The chain is built from TRBV5-6 and TRBJ2-7; possibly TRBD2 for D (6 bases). The V end was cut by 0 bases, the J end by 6 bases, with 13 bases between. The length of the CDR3 is 14 residues. Germline CDR1 and CDR2: SGHDT and YYEEEE. The CDR3 sequence is CASSLGREAREQYF. CDR3 in DNA: TGTGCCAGCAGCTTGGGCAGGGAGGCCCGCGAGCAGTACTTC.

CDR3 sequence reads: CASSLGGTPSTDTQYF. The DNA for the CDR3 is TGCGCCAGCAGTCTCGGGGGGACCCCTAGCACAGATACGCAGTATTTT. The chain links TRBV5-1 to TRBJ2-3; 7 bases map to TRBD2. Germline loops: CDR1 SGHRS, CDR2 YFSETQ. V was pared by 5 bases and J by 0 bases, with 9 bases of the junction left unmatched. The CDR3 contains 16 residues.